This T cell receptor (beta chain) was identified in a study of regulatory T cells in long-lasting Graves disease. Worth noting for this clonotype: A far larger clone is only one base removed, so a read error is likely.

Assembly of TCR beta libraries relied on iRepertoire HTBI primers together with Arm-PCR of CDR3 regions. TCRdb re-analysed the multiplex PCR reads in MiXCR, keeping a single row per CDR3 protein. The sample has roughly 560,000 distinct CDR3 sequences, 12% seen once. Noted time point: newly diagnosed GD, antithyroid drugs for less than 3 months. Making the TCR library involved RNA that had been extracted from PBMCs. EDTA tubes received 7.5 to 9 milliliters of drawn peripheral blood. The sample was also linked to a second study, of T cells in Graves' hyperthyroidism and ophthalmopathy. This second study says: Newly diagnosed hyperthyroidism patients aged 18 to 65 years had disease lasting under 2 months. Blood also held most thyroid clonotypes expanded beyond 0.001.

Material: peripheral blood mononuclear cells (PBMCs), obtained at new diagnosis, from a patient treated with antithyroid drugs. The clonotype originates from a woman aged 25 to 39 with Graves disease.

The CDR3 DNA sequence: TGTGCCAGCAGCTTAGGGAAAGATACGCAGTATTTT. Amino acids: CASSLGKDTQYF. The chain has TRBV11-2 and TRBJ2-5, with D hard to call. Gene TRBJ2-3 matches the end of the DNA better, so the J call may be wrong. This CDR3 comprises 12 residues. Germline lookup yields CDR1 SGHAT and CDR2 FQNNGV.